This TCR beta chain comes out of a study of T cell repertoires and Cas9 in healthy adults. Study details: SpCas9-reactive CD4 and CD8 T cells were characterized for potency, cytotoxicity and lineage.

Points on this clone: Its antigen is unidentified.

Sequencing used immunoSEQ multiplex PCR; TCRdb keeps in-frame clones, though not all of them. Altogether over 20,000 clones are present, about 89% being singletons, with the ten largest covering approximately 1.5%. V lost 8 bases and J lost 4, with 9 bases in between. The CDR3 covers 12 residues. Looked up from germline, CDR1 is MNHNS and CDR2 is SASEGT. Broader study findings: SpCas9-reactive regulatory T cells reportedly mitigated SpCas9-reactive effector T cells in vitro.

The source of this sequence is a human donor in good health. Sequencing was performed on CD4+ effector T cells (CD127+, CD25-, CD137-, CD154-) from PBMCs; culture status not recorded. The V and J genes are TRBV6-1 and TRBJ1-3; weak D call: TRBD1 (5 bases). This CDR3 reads CASQGTGNTIYF. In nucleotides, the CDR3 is TGTGCCAGCCAGGGTACCGGAAACACCATATATTTT.